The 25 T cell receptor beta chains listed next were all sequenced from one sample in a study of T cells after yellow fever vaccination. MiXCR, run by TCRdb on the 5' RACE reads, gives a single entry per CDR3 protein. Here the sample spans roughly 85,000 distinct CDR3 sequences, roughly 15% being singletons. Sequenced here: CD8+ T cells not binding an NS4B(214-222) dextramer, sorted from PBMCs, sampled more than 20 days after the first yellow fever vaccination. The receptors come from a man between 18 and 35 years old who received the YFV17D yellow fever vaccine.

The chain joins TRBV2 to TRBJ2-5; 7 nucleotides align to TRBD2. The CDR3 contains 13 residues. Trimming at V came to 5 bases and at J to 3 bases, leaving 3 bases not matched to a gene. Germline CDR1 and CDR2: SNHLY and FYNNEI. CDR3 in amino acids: CASSPAGEETQYF. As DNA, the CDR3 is TGTGCCAGCAGTCCGGCGGGGGAAGAGACCCAGTACTTC.

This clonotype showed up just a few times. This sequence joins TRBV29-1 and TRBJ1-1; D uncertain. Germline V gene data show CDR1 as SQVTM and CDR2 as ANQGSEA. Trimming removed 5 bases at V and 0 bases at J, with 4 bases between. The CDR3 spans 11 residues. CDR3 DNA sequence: TGCAGCGTTTCGGTGAACACTGAAGCTTTCTTT. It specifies CSVSVNTEAFF.

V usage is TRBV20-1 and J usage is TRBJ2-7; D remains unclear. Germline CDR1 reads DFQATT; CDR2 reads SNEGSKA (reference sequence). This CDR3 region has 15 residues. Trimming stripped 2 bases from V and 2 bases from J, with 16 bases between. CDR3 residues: CSARPVGIKTYEQYV. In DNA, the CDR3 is TGCAGTGCTAGACCCGTAGGGATAAAGACCTACGAGCAGTACGTC.

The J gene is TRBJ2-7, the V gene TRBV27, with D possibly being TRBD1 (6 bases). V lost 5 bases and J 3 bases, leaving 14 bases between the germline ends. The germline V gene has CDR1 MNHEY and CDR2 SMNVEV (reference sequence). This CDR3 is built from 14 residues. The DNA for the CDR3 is TGTGCCAGCAGTCTGATGACAGGAAACTACGAGCAGTACTTC. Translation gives CASSLMTGNYEQYF.

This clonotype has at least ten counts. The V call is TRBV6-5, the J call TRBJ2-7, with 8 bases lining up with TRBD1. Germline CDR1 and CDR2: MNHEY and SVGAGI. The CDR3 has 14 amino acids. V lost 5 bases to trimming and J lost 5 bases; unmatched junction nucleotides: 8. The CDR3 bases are TGTGCCAGCAGTCCAAGACAGGGGAGGCACGAGCAGTACTTC. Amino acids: CASSPRQGRHEQYF.

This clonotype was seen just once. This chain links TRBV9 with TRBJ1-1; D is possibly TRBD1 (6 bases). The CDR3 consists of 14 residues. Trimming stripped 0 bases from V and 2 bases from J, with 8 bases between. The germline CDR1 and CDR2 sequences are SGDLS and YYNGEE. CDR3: CASSVAGGNTEAFF. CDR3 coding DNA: TGTGCCAGCAGCGTAGCTGGGGGCAACACTGAAGCTTTCTTT.

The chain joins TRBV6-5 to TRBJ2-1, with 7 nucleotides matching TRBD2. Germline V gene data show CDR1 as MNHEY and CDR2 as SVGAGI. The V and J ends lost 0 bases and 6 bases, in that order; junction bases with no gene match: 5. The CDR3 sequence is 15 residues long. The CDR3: CASSYSAGDVNEQFF. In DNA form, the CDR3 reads TGTGCCAGCAGTTACTCGGCGGGGGACGTCAATGAGCAGTTCTTC.

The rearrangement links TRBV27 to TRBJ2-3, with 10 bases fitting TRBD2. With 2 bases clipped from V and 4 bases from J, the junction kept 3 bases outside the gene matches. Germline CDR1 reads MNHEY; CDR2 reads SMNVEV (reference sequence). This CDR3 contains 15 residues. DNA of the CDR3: TGTGCCAGCAGTTTAGGTAGCGGGGGGTCAGATACGCAGTATTTT. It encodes CASSLGSGGSDTQYF.

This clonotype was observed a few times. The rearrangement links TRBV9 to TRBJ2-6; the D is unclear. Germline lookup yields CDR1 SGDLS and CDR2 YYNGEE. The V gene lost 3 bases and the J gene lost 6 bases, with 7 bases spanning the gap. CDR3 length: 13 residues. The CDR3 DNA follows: TGTGCCAGCAGCGCTCCGGAGGCCAACGTCCTGACTTTC. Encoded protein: CASSAPEANVLTF. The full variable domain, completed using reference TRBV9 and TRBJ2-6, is DSGVTQTPKHLITATGQRVTLRCSPRSGDLSVYWYQQSLDQGLQFLIQYYNGEERAKGNILERFSAQQFPDLHSELNLSSLELGDSALYFCASSAPEANVLTFGAGSRLTVL.

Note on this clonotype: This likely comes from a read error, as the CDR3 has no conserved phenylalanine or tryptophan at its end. In nucleotides, the CDR3 is TGTGCCATCAGTGAGGAGAACACAGATACGCAGTATTCT. Translated, it gives CAISEENTDTQYS. V and J are TRBV10-3 and TRBJ2-3, with no clear D. Germline CDR1 and CDR2: ENHRY and SYGVKD. There are 13 residues in the CDR3. V was shortened by 2 bases and J by 2 bases, with 5 bases between the two germline ends.

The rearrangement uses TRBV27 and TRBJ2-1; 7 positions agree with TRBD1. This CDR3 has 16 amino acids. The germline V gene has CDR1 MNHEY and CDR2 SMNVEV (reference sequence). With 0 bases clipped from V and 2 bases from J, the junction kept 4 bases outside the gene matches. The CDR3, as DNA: TGTGCCAGCAGTTTATCGTACACAGGGGCCTACAATGAGCAGTTCTTC. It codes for CASSLSYTGAYNEQFF.

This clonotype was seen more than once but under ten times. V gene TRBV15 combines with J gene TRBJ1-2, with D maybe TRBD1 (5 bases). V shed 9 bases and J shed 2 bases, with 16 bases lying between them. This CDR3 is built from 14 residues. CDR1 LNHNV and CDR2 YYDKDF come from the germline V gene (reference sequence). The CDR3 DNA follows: TGTGCCACTGCCGACCCAGGGTCGAACTATGGCTACACCTTC. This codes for CATADPGSNYGYTF.

CDR3 coding DNA: TGTGCCAGCAGTTATGGGGCTCAGCCCCAGCATTTT. Its translation is CASSYGAQPQHF. The V and J genes are TRBV6-2 or TRBV6-3 and TRBJ1-5; weak D call: TRBD1 (5 bases). Germline V gives CDR1 MNHEY, CDR2 SVGEGT. This CDR3 has 12 amino acids. Trimming stripped 3 bases from V and 6 bases from J, with 6 bases between.

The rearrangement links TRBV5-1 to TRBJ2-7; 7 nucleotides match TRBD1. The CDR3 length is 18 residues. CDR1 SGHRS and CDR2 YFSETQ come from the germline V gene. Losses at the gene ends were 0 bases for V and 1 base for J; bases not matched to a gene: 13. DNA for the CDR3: TGCGCCAGCAGCTTGGGACAGGGAATAAGTCGGGGTTCCTACGAGCAGTACGTC. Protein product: CASSLGQGISRGSYEQYV.

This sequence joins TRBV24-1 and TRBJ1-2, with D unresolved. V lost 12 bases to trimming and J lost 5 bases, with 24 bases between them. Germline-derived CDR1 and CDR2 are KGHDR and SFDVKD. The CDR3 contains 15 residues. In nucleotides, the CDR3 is TGTGCCCCCACAGACGGAGCCGAGGCGGATTATGGCTACACCTTC. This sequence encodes CAPTDGAEADYGYTF.

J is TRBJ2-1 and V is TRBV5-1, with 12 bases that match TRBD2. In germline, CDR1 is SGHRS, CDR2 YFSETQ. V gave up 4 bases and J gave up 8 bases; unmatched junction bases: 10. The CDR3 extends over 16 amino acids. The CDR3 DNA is TGCGCCAGCAGCCTCCCTAGCGGGGGGGCGGAGGATGAGCAGTTCTTC. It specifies CASSLPSGGAEDEQFF.

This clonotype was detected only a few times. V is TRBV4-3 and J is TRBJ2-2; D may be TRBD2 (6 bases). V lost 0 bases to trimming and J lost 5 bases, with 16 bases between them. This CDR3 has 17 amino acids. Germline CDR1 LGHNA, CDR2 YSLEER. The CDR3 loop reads CASSQDKAPRGTGELFF. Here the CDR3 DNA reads TGCGCCAGCAGCCAAGATAAAGCGCCCCGGGGGACCGGGGAGCTGTTTTTT.

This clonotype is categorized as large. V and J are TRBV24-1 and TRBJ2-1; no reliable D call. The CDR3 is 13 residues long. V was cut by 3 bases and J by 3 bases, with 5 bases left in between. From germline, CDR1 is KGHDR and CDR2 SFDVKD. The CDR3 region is CATSDRLYNEQFF. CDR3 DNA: TGTGCCACCAGTGATCGTCTCTACAATGAGCAGTTCTTC.

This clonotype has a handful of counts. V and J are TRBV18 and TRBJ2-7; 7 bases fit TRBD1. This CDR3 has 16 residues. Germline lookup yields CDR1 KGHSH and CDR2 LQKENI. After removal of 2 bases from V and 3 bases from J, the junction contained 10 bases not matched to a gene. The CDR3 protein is CASSPGRQGKLYEQYF. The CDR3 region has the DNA TGTGCCAGCTCACCAGGTCGACAGGGAAAGCTCTACGAGCAGTACTTC.

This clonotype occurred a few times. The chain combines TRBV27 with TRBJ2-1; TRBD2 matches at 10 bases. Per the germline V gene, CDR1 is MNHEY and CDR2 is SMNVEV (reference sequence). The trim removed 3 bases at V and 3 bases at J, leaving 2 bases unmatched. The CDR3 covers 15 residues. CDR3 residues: CASSFGLADYNEQFF. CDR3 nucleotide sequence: TGTGCCAGCAGTTTCGGACTAGCGGACTACAATGAGCAGTTCTTC.

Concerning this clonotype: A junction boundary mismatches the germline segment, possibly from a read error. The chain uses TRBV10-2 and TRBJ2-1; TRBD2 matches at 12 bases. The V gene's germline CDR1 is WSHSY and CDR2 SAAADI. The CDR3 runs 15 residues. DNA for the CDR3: TGCACCAGCAGGAAAGGACTAGCGGGGAGCAATGAGCAGTTCTTC. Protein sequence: CTSRKGLAGSNEQFF.

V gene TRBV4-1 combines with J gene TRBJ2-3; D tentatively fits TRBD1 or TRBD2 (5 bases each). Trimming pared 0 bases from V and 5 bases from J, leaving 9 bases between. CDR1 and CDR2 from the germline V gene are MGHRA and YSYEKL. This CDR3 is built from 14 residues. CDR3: CASSQEVRGDTQYF. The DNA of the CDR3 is TGCGCCAGCAGCCAAGAGGTGAGGGGAGATACGCAGTATTTT.

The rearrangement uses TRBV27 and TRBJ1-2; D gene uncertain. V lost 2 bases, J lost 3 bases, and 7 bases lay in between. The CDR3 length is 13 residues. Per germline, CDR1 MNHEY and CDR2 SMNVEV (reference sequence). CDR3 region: CASSLGLDYGYTF. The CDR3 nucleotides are TGTGCCAGCAGTTTAGGGCTGGACTATGGCTACACCTTC.

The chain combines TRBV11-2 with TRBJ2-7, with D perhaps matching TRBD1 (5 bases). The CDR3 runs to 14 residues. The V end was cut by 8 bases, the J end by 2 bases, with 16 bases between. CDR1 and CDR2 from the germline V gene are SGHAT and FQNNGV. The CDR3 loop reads CASELWGRTYEQYF. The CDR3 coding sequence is TGTGCCAGCGAGCTTTGGGGCCGGACCTACGAGCAGTACTTC.

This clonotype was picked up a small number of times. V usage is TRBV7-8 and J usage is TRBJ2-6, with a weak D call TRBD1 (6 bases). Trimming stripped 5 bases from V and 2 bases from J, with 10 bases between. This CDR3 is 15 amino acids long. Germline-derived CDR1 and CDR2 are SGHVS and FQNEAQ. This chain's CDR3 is CASSLNRAGANVLTF. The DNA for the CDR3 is TGTGCCAGCAGCCTGAACAGGGCTGGGGCCAACGTCCTGACTTTC.